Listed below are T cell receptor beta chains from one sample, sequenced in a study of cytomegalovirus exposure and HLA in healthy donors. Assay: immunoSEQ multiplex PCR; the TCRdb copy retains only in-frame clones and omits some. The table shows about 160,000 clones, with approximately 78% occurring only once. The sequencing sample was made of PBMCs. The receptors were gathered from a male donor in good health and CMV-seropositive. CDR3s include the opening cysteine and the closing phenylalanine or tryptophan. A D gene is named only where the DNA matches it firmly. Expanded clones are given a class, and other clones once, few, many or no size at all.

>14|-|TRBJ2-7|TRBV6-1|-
TGTGCCAGCATGGTAAGCCCTAGTATAAACGAGCAGTACTTC
CASMVSPSINEQYF
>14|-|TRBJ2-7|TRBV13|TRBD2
TGTGCCAGCAGCCCCCGGGGGGGTGCCTACGAGCAGTACTTC
CASSPRGGAYEQYF
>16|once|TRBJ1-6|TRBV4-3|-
TGCGCCAGCAGCCAAGATACGCCGGGGAGTAATTCACCCCTCCACTTT
CASSQDTPGSNSPLHF
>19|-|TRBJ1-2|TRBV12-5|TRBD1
TGTGCTAGTGGTTTGGTCGAAGGAGCAGGGGGCTGGCGTTCGTGGGGCTACACCTTC
CASGLVEGAGGWRSWGYTF
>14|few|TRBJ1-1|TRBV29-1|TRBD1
TGCAGCGTTGCGGACAGGGGGCGTAACACTGAAGCTTTCTTT
CSVADRGRNTEAFF
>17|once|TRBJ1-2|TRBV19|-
TGTGCCAGTAGCCGAGTAGGGGCCGCGAACGAAAACTATGGCTACACCTTC
CASSRVGAANENYGYTF
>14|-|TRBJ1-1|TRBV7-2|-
TGTGCCAGCAGCCAGGAGGGGATGAACACTGAAGCTTTCTTT
CASSQEGMNTEAFF
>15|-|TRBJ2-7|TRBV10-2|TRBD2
TGCGCCAGCACTGTACCTAGCGGGAGGGCCTACGAGCAGTACTTC
CASTVPSGRAYEQYF
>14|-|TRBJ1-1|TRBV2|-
TGTGCCAGCAACCTGGGACAAATGAACACTGAAGCTTTCTTT
CASNLGQMNTEAFF
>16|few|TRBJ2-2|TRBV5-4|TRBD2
TGTGCCAGCAGTCCCCCGGGACTAGCGGGAGGAGGGGAGCTGTTTTTT
CASSPPGLAGGGELFF
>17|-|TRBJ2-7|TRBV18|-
TGTGCCAGCTCACCACCGTTCGGAACAGGGTTGGAAAACGAGCAGTACTTC
CASSPPFGTGLENEQYF
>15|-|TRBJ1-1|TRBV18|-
TGTGCCAGCTCACCACCGGGCAGCATGAACACTGAAGCTTTCTTT
CASSPPGSMNTEAFF